This T cell receptor (beta chain) appears in the sequencing data of a study of technical replicates of blood from several donors. The method was immunoSEQ multiplex PCR; TCRdb's version includes in-frame clones alone and lacks a portion of them. There are over 75,000 clones in the sample; approximately 97% occur only once, and around 0.2% lies in the top ten. The CDR3 spans 13 residues. Germline V gene sequence: CDR1 SGHVS, CDR2 FQNEAQ. The V and J ends lost 3 bases and 7 bases respectively, with 10 bases between them. This receptor was identified in a human donor in good health. Source material: T cells isolated from PBMCs. This sequence joins TRBV7-8 and TRBJ1-5; D gene unclear. The CDR3 is CASSLVRGQPQHF. The CDR3, as DNA: TGTGCCAGCAGCTTGGTACGGGGACAGCCCCAGCATTTT. Based on the CDR3 plus reference TRBV7-8 and TRBJ1-5, the full variable domain is GAGVSQSPRYKVAKRGQDVALRCDPISGHVSLFWYQQALGQGPEFLTYFQNEAQLDKSGLPSDRFFAERPEGSVSTLKIQRTQQEDSAVYLCASSLVRGQPQHFGDGTRLSIL.